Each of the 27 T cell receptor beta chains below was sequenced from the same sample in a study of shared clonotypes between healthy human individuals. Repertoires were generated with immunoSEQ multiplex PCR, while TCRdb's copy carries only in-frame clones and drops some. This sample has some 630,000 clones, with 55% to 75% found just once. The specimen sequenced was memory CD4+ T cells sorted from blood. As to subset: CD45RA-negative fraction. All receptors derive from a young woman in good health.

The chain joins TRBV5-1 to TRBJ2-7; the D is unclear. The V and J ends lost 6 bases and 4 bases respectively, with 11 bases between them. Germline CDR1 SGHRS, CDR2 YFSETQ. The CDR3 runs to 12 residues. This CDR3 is CASTPPRYEQYF. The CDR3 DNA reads TGCGCCAGCACCCCCCCCAGGTACGAGCAGTACTTC.

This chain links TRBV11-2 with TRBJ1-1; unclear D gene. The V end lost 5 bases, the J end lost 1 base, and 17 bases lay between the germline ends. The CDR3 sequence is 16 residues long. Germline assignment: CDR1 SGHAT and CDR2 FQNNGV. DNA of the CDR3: TGTGCCAGCAGCAGTAGCGCAGGAAACCCGAACACTGAAGCTTTCTTT. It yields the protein CASSSSAGNPNTEAFF.

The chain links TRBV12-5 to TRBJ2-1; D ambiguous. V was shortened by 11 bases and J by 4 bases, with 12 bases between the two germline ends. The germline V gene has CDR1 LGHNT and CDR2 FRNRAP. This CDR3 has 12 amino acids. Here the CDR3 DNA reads TGTGCTCCCGTCGGCTTATACAATGAGCAGTTCTTC. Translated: CAPVGLYNEQFF.

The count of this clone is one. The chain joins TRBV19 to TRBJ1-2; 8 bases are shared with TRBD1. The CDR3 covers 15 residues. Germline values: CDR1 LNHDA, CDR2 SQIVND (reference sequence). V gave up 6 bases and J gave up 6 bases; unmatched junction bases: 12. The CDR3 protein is CASSPSADRADGYTF. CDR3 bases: TGTGCCAGTAGCCCATCCGCGGACAGGGCGGATGGCTACACCTTC.

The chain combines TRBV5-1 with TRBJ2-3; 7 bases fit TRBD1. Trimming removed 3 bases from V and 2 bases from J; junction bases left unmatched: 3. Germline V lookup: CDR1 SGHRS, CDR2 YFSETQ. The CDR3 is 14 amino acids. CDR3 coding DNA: TGCGCCAGCAGCTCGGGACAGCACACAGATACGCAGTATTTT. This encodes CASSSGQHTDTQYF.

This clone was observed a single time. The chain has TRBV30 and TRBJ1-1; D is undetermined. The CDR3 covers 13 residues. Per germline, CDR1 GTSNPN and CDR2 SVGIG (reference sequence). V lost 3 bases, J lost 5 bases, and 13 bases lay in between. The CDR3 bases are TGTGCCTGGAGGCCGCCAGTCGTAACTGAAGCTTTCTTT. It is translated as CAWRPPVVTEAFF.

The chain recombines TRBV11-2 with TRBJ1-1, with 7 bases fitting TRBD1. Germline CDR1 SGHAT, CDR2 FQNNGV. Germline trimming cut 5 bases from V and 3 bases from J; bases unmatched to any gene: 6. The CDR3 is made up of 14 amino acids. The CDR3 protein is CASSGQAAHTEAFF. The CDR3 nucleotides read TGTGCCAGCAGCGGACAGGCAGCCCACACTGAAGCTTTCTTT.

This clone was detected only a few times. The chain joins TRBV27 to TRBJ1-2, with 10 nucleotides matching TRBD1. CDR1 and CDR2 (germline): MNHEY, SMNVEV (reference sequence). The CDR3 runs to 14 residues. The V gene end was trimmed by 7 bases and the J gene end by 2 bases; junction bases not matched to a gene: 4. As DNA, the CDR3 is TGTGCCAGCAATCCGGGACAGGGGAACTATGGCTACACCTTC. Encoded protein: CASNPGQGNYGYTF.

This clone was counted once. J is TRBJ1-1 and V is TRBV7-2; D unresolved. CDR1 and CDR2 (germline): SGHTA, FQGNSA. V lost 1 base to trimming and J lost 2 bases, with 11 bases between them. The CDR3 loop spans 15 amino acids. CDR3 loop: CASSLDLGGNTEAFF. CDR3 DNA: TGTGCCAGCAGCTTAGATCTGGGCGGAAACACTGAAGCTTTCTTT.

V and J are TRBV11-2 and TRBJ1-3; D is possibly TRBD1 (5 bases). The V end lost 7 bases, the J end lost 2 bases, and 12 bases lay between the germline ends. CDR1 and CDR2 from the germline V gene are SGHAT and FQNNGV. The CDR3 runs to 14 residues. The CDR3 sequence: CASTRGLTGNTIYF. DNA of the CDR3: TGTGCCAGCACCCGGGGACTAACTGGAAACACCATATATTTT.

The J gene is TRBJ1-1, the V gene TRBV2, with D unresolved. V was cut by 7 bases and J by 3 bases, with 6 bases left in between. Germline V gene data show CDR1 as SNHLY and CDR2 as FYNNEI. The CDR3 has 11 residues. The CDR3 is CASTLDTEAFF. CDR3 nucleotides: TGTGCCAGCACCCTGGACACTGAAGCTTTCTTT.

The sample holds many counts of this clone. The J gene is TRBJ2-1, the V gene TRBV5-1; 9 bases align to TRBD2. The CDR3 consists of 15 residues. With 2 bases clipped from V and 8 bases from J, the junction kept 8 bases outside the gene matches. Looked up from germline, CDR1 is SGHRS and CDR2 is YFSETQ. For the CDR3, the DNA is TGCGCCAGCAGCTTTGTGCTAGCGGGAAGCGATGAGCAGTTCTTC. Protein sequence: CASSFVLAGSDEQFF. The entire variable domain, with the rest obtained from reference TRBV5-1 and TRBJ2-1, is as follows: KAGVTQTPRYLIKTRGQQVTLSCSPISGHRSVSWYQQTPGQGLQFLFEYFSETQRNKGNFPGRFSGRQFSNSRSEMNVSTLELGDSALYLCASSFVLAGSDEQFFGPGTRLTVL.

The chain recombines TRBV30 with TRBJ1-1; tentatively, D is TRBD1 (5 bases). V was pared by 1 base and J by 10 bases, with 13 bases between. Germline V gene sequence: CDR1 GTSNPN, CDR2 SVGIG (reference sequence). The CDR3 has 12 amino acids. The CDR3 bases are TGTGCCTGGAGTGGAGCAGGGAAGCGAGCTTTCTTT. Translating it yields CAWSGAGKRAFF.

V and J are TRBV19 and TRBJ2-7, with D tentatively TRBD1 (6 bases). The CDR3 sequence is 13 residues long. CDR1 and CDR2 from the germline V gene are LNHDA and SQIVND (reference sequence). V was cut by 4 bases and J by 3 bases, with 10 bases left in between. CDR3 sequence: CASSRKGVYEQYF. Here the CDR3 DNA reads TGTGCCAGTAGTAGAAAGGGGGTCTACGAGCAGTACTTC.

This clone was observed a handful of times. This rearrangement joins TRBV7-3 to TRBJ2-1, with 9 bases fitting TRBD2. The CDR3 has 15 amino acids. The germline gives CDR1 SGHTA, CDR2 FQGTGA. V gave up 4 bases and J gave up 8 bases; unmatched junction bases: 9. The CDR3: CASSYSGSPGDEQFF. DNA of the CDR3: TGTGCCAGCAGCTATAGCGGGAGCCCTGGGGATGAGCAGTTCTTC.

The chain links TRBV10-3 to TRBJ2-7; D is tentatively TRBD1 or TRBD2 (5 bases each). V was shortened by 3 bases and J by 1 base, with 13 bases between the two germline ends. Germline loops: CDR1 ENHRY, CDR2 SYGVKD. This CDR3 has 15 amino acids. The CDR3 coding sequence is TGTGCCATCAGTGACAGGGACGCCCTTTCCTACGAGCAGTACTTC. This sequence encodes CAISDRDALSYEQYF.

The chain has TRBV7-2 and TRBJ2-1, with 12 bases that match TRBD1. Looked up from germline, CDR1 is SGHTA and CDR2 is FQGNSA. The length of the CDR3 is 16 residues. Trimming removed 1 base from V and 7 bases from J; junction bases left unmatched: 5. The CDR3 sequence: CASSLVGTGGKNEQFF. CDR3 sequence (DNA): TGTGCCAGCAGCTTAGTGGGGACAGGGGGCAAGAATGAGCAGTTCTTC.

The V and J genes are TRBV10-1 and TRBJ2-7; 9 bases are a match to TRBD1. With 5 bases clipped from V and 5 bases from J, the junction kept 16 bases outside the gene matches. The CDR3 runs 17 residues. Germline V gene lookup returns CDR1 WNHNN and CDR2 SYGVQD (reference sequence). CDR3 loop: CASSSYNPGTGIHEQYF. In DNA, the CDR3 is TGCGCCAGCAGTTCGTACAATCCCGGGACAGGGATTCACGAGCAGTACTTC.

The DNA of the CDR3 is TGTGCCAGCAGTGACGATGCCAGGTACGAGCAGTACTTC. Residues: CASSDDARYEQYF. This chain connects TRBV6-1 to TRBJ2-7; no definite D call. Trimming took 3 bases from V and 4 from J, leaving 10 bases between them. The CDR3 sequence is 13 residues long. CDR1 MNHNS and CDR2 SASEGT come from the germline V gene.

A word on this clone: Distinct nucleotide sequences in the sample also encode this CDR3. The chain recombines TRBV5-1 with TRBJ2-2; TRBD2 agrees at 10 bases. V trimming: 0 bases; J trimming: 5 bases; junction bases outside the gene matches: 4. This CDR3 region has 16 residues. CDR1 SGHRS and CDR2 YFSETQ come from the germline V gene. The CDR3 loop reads CASSLAASGGTGELFF. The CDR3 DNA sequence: TGCGCCAGCAGCTTGGCCGCTAGCGGGGGAACCGGGGAGCTGTTTTTT.

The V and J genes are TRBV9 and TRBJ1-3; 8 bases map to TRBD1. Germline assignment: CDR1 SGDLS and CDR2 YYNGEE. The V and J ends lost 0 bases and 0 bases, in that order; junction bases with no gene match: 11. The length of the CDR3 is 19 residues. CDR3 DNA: TGTGCCAGCAGCGTAGGGGTCAGGGGGCATGAAAACTCTGGAAACACCATATATTTT. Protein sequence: CASSVGVRGHENSGNTIYF.

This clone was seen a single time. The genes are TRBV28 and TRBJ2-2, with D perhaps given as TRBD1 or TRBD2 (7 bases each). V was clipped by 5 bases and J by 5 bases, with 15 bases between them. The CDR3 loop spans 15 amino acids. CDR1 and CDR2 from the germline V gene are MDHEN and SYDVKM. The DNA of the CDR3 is TGTGCCAGCAGTGCCAGACAGGGAGGGACCGGGGAGCTGTTTTTT. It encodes CASSARQGGTGELFF.

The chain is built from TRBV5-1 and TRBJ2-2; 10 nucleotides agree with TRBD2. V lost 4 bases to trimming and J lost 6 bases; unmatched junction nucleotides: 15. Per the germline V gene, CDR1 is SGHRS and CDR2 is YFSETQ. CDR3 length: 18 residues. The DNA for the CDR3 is TGCGCCAGCAGCCCCCGTGCTAGCGGGAGCCTTGACGCCGGGGAGCTGTTTTTT. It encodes CASSPRASGSLDAGELFF.

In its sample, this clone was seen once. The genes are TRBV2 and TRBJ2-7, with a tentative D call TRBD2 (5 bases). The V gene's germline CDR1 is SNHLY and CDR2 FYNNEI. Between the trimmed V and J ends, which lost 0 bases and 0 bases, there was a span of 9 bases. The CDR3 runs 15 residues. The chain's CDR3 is CASSEALGSSYEQYF. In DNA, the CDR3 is TGTGCCAGCAGTGAAGCTTTAGGGAGCTCCTACGAGCAGTACTTC.

CDR3 residues: CASSSRLAGVKETQYF. CDR3 in DNA: TGTGCCAGCAGTTCACGACTTGCGGGAGTTAAAGAGACCCAGTACTTC. The chain has TRBV6-5 and TRBJ2-5; 7 bases are shared with TRBD2. This CDR3 has 16 residues. Germline V gives CDR1 MNHEY, CDR2 SVGAGI. Germline trimming cut 4 bases from V and 3 bases from J; bases unmatched to any gene: 11.

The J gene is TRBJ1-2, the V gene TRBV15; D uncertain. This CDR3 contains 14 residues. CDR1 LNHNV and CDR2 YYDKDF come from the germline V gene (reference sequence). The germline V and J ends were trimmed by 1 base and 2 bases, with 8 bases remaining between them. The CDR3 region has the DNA TGTGCCACCAGCAGAGTCGCGATAAACTATGGCTACACCTTC. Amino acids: CATSRVAINYGYTF.

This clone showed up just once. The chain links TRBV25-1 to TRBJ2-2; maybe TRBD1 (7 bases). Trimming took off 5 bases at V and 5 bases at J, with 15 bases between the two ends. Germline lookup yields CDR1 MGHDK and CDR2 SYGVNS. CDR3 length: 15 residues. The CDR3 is CASSIQGGRTGELFF. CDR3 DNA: TGTGCCAGCAGTATTCAGGGGGGACGTACCGGGGAGCTGTTTTTT.